The T cell receptor beta chain under discussion was sequenced for a study of T cells in Graves' hyperthyroidism and ophthalmopathy (dated by TCRdb to between 2017 and 2020). For context, the study as a whole: Peripheral blood was sampled at the time of initial diagnosis, prior to any treatment. To identify TCR V-J signatures that set the groups apart, the researchers used a discovery cohort of 100 or so patients, made up of fewer than 50 with Graves' ophthalmopathy and about 60 with stable Graves' hyperthyroidism. Whether ophthalmopathy could be predicted prospectively was tested in an independent validation cohort made up of about 18 hyperthyroidism patients plus 17 patients who later progressed to ophthalmopathy. For training and testing, the roughly 97 patients in the discovery cohort were randomly divided in a 7:3 ratio. In six Graves' hyperthyroidism patients, the study also compared T-cell repertoires from thyroid tissue with T-cell repertoires from blood. Following sampling, methimazole starting at 30 mg daily was given to hyperthyroidism patients, and high-dose intravenous methylprednisolone was given to ophthalmopathy patients. TCR Vbeta CDR3 sequencing of 135 peripheral blood samples (over 40 ophthalmopathy, 75 to 85 hyperthyroidism and roughly 17 progressor patients) is reported in the paper.

The TCR beta CDR3 regions were amplified from RNA transcripts. A first-round RT-PCR of the TCR CDR3 used the HTBI primer set with the Qiagen OneStep RT-PCR kit. The libraries were constructed in a second round of multiplex PCR and then size-selected and purified. The libraries were sequenced on an Illumina HiSeq2000 using paired-end 100 bp reads. In the original analysis: SOAPnuke was used to process the raw data, throwing out any read that contained adapters or uncalled bases, had a mean Phred below 15, or lacked an exact constant-primer or identifier match. High-quality paired reads were merged using COPE v1.2.5, and each unique nucleotide sequence was defined as a clonotype. MiTCR v1.1 was used to align the clonotypes against IMGT TRBV, TRBD and TRBJ reference segments. The analysis included only V-J combinations with a frequency above 0.0001, which together covered roughly 99% of the repertoires. The TCS score was defined as the ratio of F50 (clonal expansion) to E x V (chaos), calculated using BLOSUM62-based TCRdist between CDR3 peptides within each V-J. Welch's t-statistics and random forest reduced around 510 V-J features to 13, which were used in a naive Bayes classifier (R e1071). TCRdb reworked the public reads: Q25 trimming with fastp, MiXCR clone assembly, productive beta chains retained. Every CDR3 protein is listed once, alongside the most common genes and DNA of its rows. TCRdb's processing, not the study's, gives the V and J calls here. In this sample the table shows more than 350,000 distinct CDR3 sequences, 14% to 15% of which occur a single time. Clones ranked in the top ten supply 30% to 35% of the sample.

What the research found in general, with its limitations: No statistical method was used to fix the sample size in advance, and group allocation was not hidden from the investigators. In validation, progression to ophthalmopathy was predicted by the model with 70.59% sensitivity and roughly 76% specificity, a median of approximately 6.5 months before onset. Ophthalmopathy was separated from stable hyperthyroidism by a 13 V-J signature model, with approximately 90% sensitivity and roughly 81% specificity obtained in cross-validation and 80%/75% obtained in testing. Most expanded thyroid clonotypes (frequency above 0.001) were also found in blood, which suggests that blood repertoires may mirror thyroid immune responses.

This clonotype has just a few counts. The target of this receptor is not known. No per-base quality is available; no much larger clone lies one base away. A patient counted as having stable Graves' hyperthyroidism if no progression to ophthalmopathy occurred over 18 months of follow-up. Hyperthyroidism patients were newly diagnosed, with disease duration under 2 months, and aged 18 to 65 years. Any patient with an uncontrolled infection, another autoimmune disease, pregnancy or lactation was excluded. Clinical symptoms, serum thyroxine and TRAb, thyroid ultrasound, and orbital computed tomography formed the basis for the diagnoses. Ficoll-Paque density gradient centrifugation was used to isolate PBMCs from 9.5 to 10 ml of fresh peripheral blood. Total RNA was extracted using Trizol reagent, and RNA quality was assessed on an Agilent 2100 Bioanalyzer. This TCR derives from a woman in her 30s with Graves' hyperthyroidism. Sequenced sample: blood.

The nucleotide sequence is TGTGCCACCAGTGACCGGGGACAGCCCTATCAGCCCCAGCATTTT. It translates to CATSDRGQPYQPQHF. This chain joins TRBV24-1 to TRBJ1-5, with TRBD1 matching 7 junction bases. V is pruned by 4 bases and J by 5 bases, leaving 7 bases of the junction without a gene match. From the cysteine through the phenylalanine, the CDR3 covers 15 amino acids. The entry retains the CDR3 DNA only, 45 bases that are in frame from base 1. Per the germline V gene, KGHDR is the CDR1 and SFDVKD is the CDR2.